This TCR beta chain stems from a study of T cell repertoires in cytomegalovirus infection (dated by TCRdb to about 2019). A note on the overall study: Donor HLA type was relevant to the analysis, because carriage of CMV infection together with the matching HLA type was indicated by public TCR beta signatures.

This clonotype was detected many times. Its specific antigen is unknown. Within one base of it there is no much larger clone, and no base qualities were kept. Sequencing relied on an Illumina HiSeq 1500. TCRdb reanalyzed the raw reads on its own, using fastp at Q25 for trimming and MiXCR for clone calling, and kept in-frame beta chains. One record per CDR3 amino acid sequence lists the most common genes and DNA. This sample holds some 270,000 distinct CDR3 sequences; over 15% were observed only once. Of the sample, approximately 51% is held by the ten largest clones. V sheds 2 bases and J sheds 3 bases, leaving 8 bases between their ends. The germline V gene yields SGHTA for CDR1 and FQGNSA for CDR2. The CDR3 contains 13 residues, cysteine and phenylalanine counted. Only the CDR3 part of the read is kept: 39 bases, read in frame from the first base. Broader findings and caveats from the paper: Cumulative frequency of public TCR beta family members discriminated carriers of CMV infection plus the relevant HLA type in this cohort and an independent roughly 340-donor cohort. The ex vivo response was dominated by HLA-C-restricted CMV-specific TCR beta clonotypes, and the single most frequent clonotype in two of eight donors was supplied by these HLA-C-restricted clonotypes.

The TCR comes from a human donor in good health (CMV status not recorded). Some clones in this sample may be carry-over from other donors' samples. Recombination linked TRBV7-2 to TRBJ2-7; confidence is insufficient to name the D gene. The sample was CD8+ T cells from PBMCs. The nucleotide sequence reads as follows: TGTGCCAGCAGCTTATGGGTCAGCTACGAGCAGTACTTC. It translates as CASSLWVSYEQYF.